This T cell receptor beta chain was found in a study of pediatric ulcerative colitis. Whole-study context: Most patients had pancolitis, and two had left-sided colitis.

About this clone itself: The antigen is undetermined.

The germline gives CDR1 MNHEY, CDR2 SMNVEV (reference sequence). The CDR3 runs to 13 residues. V lost 3 bases and J lost 3, with 8 bases in between. Findings of the study overall: Clonal expansions reduced rectal repertoire diversity in acute severe colitis.

One to two pinch biopsies were taken from the rectum during colonoscopy. Data came from immunoSEQ multiplex PCR; TCRdb stores just in-frame clones and leaves some out. The sample records 40,000 to 60,000 clones, roughly 79% being singletons. Sequenced sample: gut tissue. The gene calls are TRBV27 and TRBJ1-2; tentatively, D is TRBD1 (5 bases). The sequence was collected from a girl aged 5-17 years with moderate ulcerative colitis. Here the CDR3 DNA reads TGTGCCAGCAGTTTTGGACACGACTATGGCTACACCTTC. It yields the protein CASSFGHDYGYTF.